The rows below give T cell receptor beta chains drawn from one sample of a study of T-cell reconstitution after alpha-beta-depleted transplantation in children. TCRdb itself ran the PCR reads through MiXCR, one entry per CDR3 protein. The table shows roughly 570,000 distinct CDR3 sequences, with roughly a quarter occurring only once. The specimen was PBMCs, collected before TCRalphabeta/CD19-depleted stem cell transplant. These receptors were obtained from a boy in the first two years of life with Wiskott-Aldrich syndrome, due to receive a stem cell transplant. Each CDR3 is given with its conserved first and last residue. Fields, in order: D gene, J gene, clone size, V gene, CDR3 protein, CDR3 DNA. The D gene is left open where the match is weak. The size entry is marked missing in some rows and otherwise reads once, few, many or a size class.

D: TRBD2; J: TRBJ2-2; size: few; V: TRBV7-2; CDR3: CASSLAGRALGGELFF; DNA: TGTGCCAGCAGCTTAGCCGGGAGGGCCTTAGGCGGGGAGCTGTTTTTT
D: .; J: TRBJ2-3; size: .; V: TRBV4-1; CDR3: CASSQVVGREATDTQYF; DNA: TGCGCCAGCAGCCAAGTTGTCGGACGGGAAGCCACAGATACGCAGTATTTT
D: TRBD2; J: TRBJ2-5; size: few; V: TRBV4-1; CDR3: CASSQRGDSLRETQYF; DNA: TGCGCCAGCAGCCAACGGGGGGACTCCCTAAGGGAGACCCAGTACTTC
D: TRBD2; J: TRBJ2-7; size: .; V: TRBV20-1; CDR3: CSASPYRLAGGPPYEQYF; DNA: TGCAGTGCTTCCCCCTACCGACTAGCGGGAGGGCCCCCCTACGAGCAGTACTTC
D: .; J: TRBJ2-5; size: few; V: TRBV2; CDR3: CASSVWETQYF; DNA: TGTGCCAGCAGTGTTTGGGAGACCCAGTACTTC
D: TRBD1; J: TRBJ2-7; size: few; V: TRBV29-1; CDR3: CSTIIDRDRGYEQYF; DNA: TGCAGCACAATCATCGACCGGGACAGGGGCTACGAGCAGTACTTC
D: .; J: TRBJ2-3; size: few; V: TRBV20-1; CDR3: CSATPRTRGTDTQYF; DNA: TGCAGTGCTACTCCACGGACTCGGGGCACAGATACGCAGTATTTT
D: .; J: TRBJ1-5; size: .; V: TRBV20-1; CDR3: CSARKGGLNQPQHF; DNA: TGCAGTGCTAGAAAGGGCGGACTCAATCAGCCCCAGCATTTT
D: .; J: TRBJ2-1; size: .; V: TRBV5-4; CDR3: CASSLGRETTHEQFF; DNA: TGTGCCAGCAGCTTGGGAAGGGAGACAACCCATGAGCAGTTCTTC
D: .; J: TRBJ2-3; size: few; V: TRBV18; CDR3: CASSPPHRTDTQYF; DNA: TGTGCCAGCTCACCACCGCACCGCACAGATACGCAGTATTTT
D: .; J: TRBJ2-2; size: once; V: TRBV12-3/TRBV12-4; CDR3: CASSLRRPIASLIPTGELFF; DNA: TGTGCCAGCAGTTTACGGCGGCCGATAGCCTCCTTGATTCCGACCGGGGAGCTGTTTTTT
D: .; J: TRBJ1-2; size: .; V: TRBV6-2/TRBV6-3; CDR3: CASSYLTANYGYTF; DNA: TGTGCCAGCAGTTACTTGACAGCTAACTATGGCTACACCTTC
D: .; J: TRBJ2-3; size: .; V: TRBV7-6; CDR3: CASSLTSLPTDTQYF; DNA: TGTGCCAGCAGCCTAACTAGTCTTCCCACAGATACGCAGTATTTT
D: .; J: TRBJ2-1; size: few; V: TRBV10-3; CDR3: CAVTETPNEQFF; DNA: TGTGCCGTGACCGAGACACCAAATGAGCAGTTCTTC
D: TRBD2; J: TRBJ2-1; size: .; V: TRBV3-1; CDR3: CASSLWREGFNEQFF; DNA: TGTGCCAGCAGCTTGTGGCGGGAGGGATTCAATGAGCAGTTCTTC
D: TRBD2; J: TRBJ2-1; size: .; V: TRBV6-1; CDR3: CASRQTSGVSYNEQFF; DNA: TGTGCCAGCAGACAGACTAGCGGGGTCTCCTACAATGAGCAGTTCTTC
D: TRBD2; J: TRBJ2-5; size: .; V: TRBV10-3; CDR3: CAISGLAGGGEGETQYF; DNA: TGTGCCATCAGCGGACTAGCGGGAGGGGGGGAAGGAGAGACCCAGTACTTC
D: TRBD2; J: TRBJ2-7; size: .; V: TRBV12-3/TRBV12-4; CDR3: CASRQLAGGSYEQYF; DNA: TGTGCCAGCAGGCAACTAGCGGGAGGCTCCTACGAGCAGTACTTC
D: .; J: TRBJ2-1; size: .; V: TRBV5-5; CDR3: CASRDQVLSYNEQFF; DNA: TGTGCCAGCAGAGATCAGGTTCTCTCCTACAATGAGCAGTTCTTC
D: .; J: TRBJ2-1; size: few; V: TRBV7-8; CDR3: CASSFGGEQFF; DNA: TGTGCCAGCAGCTTCGGGGGTGAGCAGTTCTTC
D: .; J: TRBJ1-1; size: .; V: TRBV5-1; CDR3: CASSSDSYSGVAFF; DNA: TGCGCCAGCAGCTCCGACAGTTACAGTGGCGTGGCTTTCTTT
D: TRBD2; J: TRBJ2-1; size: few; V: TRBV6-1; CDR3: CASWYLAGEREQFF; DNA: TGTGCCAGCTGGTATCTAGCGGGAGAACGTGAGCAGTTCTTC
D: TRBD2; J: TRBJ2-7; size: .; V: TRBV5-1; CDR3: CASSQGLAGDGGKKYF; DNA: TGCGCCAGCAGCCAGGGACTAGCGGGAGACGGGGGTAAGAAGTACTTC
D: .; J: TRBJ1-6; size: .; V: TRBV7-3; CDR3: CASSLPGSGSPLHF; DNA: TGTGCCAGCAGCTTACCAGGGTCGGGTTCACCCCTCCACTTT
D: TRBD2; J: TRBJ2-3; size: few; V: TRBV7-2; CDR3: CASSSGGAAGATDTQYF; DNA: TGTGCCAGCAGCTCAGGAGGCGCAGCGGGAGCAACAGATACGCAGTATTTT
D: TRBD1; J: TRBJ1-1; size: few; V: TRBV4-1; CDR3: CASSQDIDRADLNTEAFF; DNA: TGCGCCAGCAGCCAAGATATCGACAGGGCAGACTTGAACACTGAAGCTTTCTTT
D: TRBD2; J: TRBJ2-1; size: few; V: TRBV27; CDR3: CASNTRLAGPQGQFF; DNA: TGTGCCAGCAACACGAGACTAGCGGGTCCTCAGGGGCAGTTCTTC
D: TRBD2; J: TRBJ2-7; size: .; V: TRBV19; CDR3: CASSHLLRGRSYEQYF; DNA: TGTGCCAGTAGTCATCTCCTCCGCGGGAGGTCCTACGAGCAGTACTTC
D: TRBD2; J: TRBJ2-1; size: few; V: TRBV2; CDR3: CASSAGTSGIEGQFF; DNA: TGTGCCAGCAGTGCCGGGACTAGCGGGATAGAAGGGCAGTTCTTC
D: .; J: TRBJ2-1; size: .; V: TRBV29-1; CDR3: CSVELLDAYNEQFF; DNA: TGCAGCGTTGAATTACTGGACGCATACAATGAGCAGTTCTTC
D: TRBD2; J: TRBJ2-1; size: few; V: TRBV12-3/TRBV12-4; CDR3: CASSFVAGGYNEQFF; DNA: TGTGCCAGCAGTTTTGTTGCGGGAGGGTACAATGAGCAGTTCTTC
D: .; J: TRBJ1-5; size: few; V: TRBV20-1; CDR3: CSASAGTSNQPQHF; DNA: TGCAGTGCTAGTGCCGGGACCAGCAATCAGCCCCAGCATTTT
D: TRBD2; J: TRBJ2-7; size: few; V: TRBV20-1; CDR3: CSARDLRTALAGGSYEQYF; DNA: TGCAGTGCTAGAGATTTGCGGACTGCTCTAGCGGGAGGTTCCTACGAGCAGTACTTC
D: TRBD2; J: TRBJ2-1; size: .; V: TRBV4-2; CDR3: CAIGPSLRGVNNEQFF; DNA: TGTGCCATCGGCCCCTCCCTCCGGGGGGTGAACAATGAGCAGTTCTTC
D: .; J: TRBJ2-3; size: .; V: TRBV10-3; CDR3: CAIRREHSTDTQYF; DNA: TGTGCCATCAGGAGGGAACATAGCACAGATACGCAGTATTTT
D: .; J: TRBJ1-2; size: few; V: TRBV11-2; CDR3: CASSLEIPARGTHGYTF; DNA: TGTGCCAGCAGCTTAGAGATCCCGGCCAGGGGAACCCATGGCTACACCTTC
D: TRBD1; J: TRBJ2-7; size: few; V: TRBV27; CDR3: CASSSAGTGAHEQYF; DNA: TGTGCCAGCAGTTCAGCCGGGACAGGGGCTCACGAGCAGTACTTC
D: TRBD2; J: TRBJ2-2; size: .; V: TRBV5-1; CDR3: CASNEREAGELFF; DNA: TGCGCCAGCAACGAGCGGGAGGCCGGGGAGCTGTTTTTT
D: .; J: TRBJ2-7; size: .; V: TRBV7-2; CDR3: CASSPLTKLSYEQYF; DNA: TGTGCCAGCAGCCCCCTTACTAAATTATCCTACGAGCAGTACTTC
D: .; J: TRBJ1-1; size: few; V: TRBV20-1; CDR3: CSARGTLTEEAFF; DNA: TGCAGTGCTAGAGGGACACTAACCGAAGAAGCTTTCTTT
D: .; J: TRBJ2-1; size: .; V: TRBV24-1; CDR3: CATSDSYPQGSSYNEQFF; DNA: TGTGCCACCAGTGACAGTTATCCGCAGGGGTCCTCCTACAATGAGCAGTTCTTC
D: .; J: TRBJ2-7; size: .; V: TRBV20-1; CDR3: CSARVATSPSVYEQYF; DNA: TGCAGTGCTAGAGTTGCCACCTCGCCCTCCGTCTACGAGCAGTACTTC
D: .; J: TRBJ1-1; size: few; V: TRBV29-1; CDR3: CSAQGGSEAFF; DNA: TGCAGCGCCCAGGGTGGGTCTGAAGCTTTCTTT
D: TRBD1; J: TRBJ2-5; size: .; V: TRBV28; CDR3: CASTPGGIETQYF; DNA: TGTGCCAGCACCCCAGGGGGTATCGAGACCCAGTACTTC
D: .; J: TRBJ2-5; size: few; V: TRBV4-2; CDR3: CASSPAGRGNQETQYF; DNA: TGTGCCAGCAGCCCTGCCGGGCGCGGGAACCAAGAGACCCAGTACTTC
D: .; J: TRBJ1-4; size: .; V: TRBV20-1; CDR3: CSARKPATNEKLFF; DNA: TGCAGTGCTAGAAAGCCTGCAACTAATGAAAAACTGTTTTTT
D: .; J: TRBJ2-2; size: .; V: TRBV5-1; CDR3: CASSFAGPNTGELFF; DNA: TGCGCCAGCAGCTTCGCAGGTCCTAACACCGGGGAGCTGTTTTTT
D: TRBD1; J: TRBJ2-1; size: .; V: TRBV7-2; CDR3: CASSVNRGTYNEQFF; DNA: TGTGCCAGCAGCGTAAACAGGGGGACCTACAATGAGCAGTTCTTC
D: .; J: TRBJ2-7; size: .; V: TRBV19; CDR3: CASSISGTAYEQYF; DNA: TGTGCCAGTAGTATATCCGGGACGGCCTACGAGCAGTACTTC
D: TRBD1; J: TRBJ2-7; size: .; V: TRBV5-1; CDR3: CASRRDRGSTYEQYF; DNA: TGCGCCAGCAGGCGAGACAGGGGGTCTACCTACGAGCAGTACTTC
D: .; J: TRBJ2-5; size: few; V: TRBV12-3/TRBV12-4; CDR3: CASSFGGGGIEETQYF; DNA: TGTGCCAGCAGTTTTGGGGGGGGCGGTATAGAAGAGACCCAGTACTTC
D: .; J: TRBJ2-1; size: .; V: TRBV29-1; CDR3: CSVGEANAYNEQFF; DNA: TGCAGCGTTGGAGAAGCAAATGCCTACAATGAGCAGTTCTTC
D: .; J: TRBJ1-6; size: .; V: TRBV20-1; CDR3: CSAGSRALNSPLHF; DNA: TGCAGTGCGGGCTCTCGAGCCCTCAATTCACCCCTCCACTTT